These 15 T cell receptor beta chains were all obtained from the same sample, sequenced in a study of CD8 T cells in ankylosing spondylitis. Study-level points and caveats: Among TCR beta sequences, a motif of fewer than 10 highly homologous variants appeared characteristic of ankylosing spondylitis blood.

No cognate antigen is known for these TCRs. TCRdb fed the 5' RACE reads into MiXCR, producing one record per CDR3 protein. Among 470,000 or so distinct CDR3 sequences listed, 25% to 30% were seen once. Source material: blood, either unsorted or a sorted T cell fraction (not recorded which). The receptors here all came from a male donor with ankylosing spondylitis.

V is TRBV12-3 or TRBV12-4 and J is TRBJ2-7; D is possibly TRBD1 (5 bases). The CDR3 is made up of 13 amino acids. Trimming removed 2 bases at V and 7 bases at J, with 12 bases between. CDR3 sequence reads: CASSLTAGSEQYV. The CDR3, as DNA: TGTGCCAGCAGTTTAACGGCAGGGTCAGAGCAGTACGTC.

This chain uses TRBV3-1 with TRBJ2-1, with D perhaps TRBD1 or TRBD2 (5 bases each). Trimming took off 4 bases at V and 7 bases at J, with 17 bases between the two ends. The CDR3 is made up of 15 amino acids. CDR1 is LGHDT and CDR2 is YNNKEL in the germline V gene (reference sequence). Written as DNA, the CDR3 is TGTGCCAGCAGCCCCGCGACTGGGGGAAAAAATGAGCAGTTCTTC. Protein product: CASSPATGGKNEQFF.

This clonotype was counted only a few times. The chain employs TRBV7-9 and TRBJ1-1; tentative D call: TRBD1 (6 bases). Trimming removed 7 bases at V and 0 bases at J, with 12 bases between. Per germline, CDR1 SEHNR and CDR2 FQNEAQ (reference sequence). This CDR3 contains 14 residues. In nucleotides, the CDR3 is TGTGCCAGCACCCGGACAGCGATGAACACTGAAGCTTTCTTT. Amino acid sequence: CASTRTAMNTEAFF.

The rearrangement joins TRBV24-1 to TRBJ2-2, with TRBD2 matching 8 bases. The germline gives CDR1 KGHDR, CDR2 SFDVKD. The CDR3 contains 15 residues. After removal of 3 bases from V and 4 bases from J, the junction contained 3 bases not matched to a gene. This CDR3 reads CATSDGTSPTGELFF. DNA for the CDR3: TGTGCCACCAGTGATGGGACTAGTCCCACCGGGGAGCTGTTTTTT.

This clonotype has more than one count but fewer than ten. The gene calls are TRBV5-1 and TRBJ1-1; D is perhaps TRBD1 (5 bases). CDR1 SGHRS and CDR2 YFSETQ come from the germline V gene. The CDR3 runs to 14 residues. With 3 bases removed from V and 0 bases from J, the gap between germline ends came to 9 bases. CDR3 DNA sequence: TGCGCCAGCAGCTCACCAGGGTTGAACACTGAAGCTTTCTTT. Residues: CASSSPGLNTEAFF.

This clonotype was seen a handful of times. J is TRBJ1-5 and V is TRBV20-1, with D perhaps TRBD1 (6 bases). V lost 5 bases and J 9 bases, leaving 23 bases between the germline ends. Germline V gene lookup returns CDR1 DFQATT and CDR2 SNEGSKA (reference sequence). CDR3 length equals 15 residues. The CDR3 region is CSAFPIGGGGLPQHF. CDR3 sequence (DNA): TGCAGTGCTTTCCCGATCGGGGGAGGGGGACTGCCCCAGCATTTT.

This chain uses TRBV18 with TRBJ2-7; D gene uncertain. The CDR3 is 13 residues long. Germline CDR1 and CDR2: KGHSH and LQKENI. CDR3 amino acids: CASSSERPYEQHV. CDR3 DNA sequence: TGTGCCAGCTCATCAGAAAGACCCTACGAGCAGCACGTC.

This clonotype has ten or more counts. The J gene is TRBJ2-5, the V gene TRBV2; D call uncertain. Germline assignment: CDR1 SNHLY and CDR2 FYNNEI. The V gene lost 0 bases and the J gene lost 4 bases, with 9 bases spanning the gap. The CDR3 runs 14 residues. The CDR3 reads CASSEAVGLETQYF. The CDR3 DNA reads TGTGCCAGCAGTGAAGCGGTAGGCTTAGAGACCCAGTACTTC.

The rearrangement joins TRBV20-1 to TRBJ2-7; no firm D call. This CDR3 is 10 amino acids long. Per germline, CDR1 DFQATT and CDR2 SNEGSKA (reference sequence). Trimming shortened V by 6 bases and J by 3 bases, and 6 bases separated the two germline ends. CDR3 protein: CSAGNYEQYF. The CDR3 nucleotides read TGCAGTGCGGGAAACTACGAGCAGTACTTC.

The V and J genes are TRBV20-1 and TRBJ2-3; 11 bases align to TRBD2. CDR1 is DFQATT and CDR2 is SNEGSKA in the germline V gene (reference sequence). The CDR3 has 17 amino acids. J gave up 2 bases and V 5 bases, and 12 bases lay outside the gene matches. The CDR3 loop is CSAGTSGTSQNTDTQYF. For the CDR3, the DNA is TGCAGTGCTGGGACTAGCGGTACCTCACAGAACACAGATACGCAGTATTTT.

V usage is TRBV11-1 and J usage is TRBJ1-3; D possibly corresponds to TRBD1 (5 bases). The germline CDR1 and CDR2 sequences are SGHAT and FQDESV (reference sequence). V lost 5 bases and J lost 0, with 20 bases in between. CDR3 length: 18 amino acids. CDR3 coding DNA: TGTGCCAGCAGCATCACTCGGGGGGGAACTAGCTCTGGAAACACCATATATTTT. Its translation is CASSITRGGTSSGNTIYF.

The chain recombines TRBV7-9 with TRBJ2-5; 11 bases map to TRBD2. The CDR3 is 17 amino acids. Germline CDR1 SEHNR, CDR2 FQNEAQ (reference sequence). With 2 bases clipped from V and 4 bases from J, the junction kept 9 bases outside the gene matches. CDR3 DNA sequence: TGTGCCAGCAGCTTACGTACTAGCGGGAGATACCCAGAGACCCAGTACTTC. Its protein is CASSLRTSGRYPETQYF.

In this sample, this clonotype turned up a few times. The rearrangement joins TRBV3-1 to TRBJ2-1; no clear D gene. V gave up 4 bases and J gave up 0 bases, with 10 bases separating them. The CDR3 has 15 amino acids. Germline values: CDR1 LGHDT, CDR2 YNNKEL (reference sequence). In DNA form, the CDR3 reads TGTGCCAGCAGCCCACGGACGCACTCCTACAATGAGCAGTTCTTC. Its translation: CASSPRTHSYNEQFF.

This clonotype was observed a handful of times. This chain joins TRBV14 and TRBJ2-7, with 10 positions matching TRBD2. Unmatched junction bases numbered 6, after V lost 1 base and J lost 6 bases. This CDR3 is built from 15 residues. CDR1 is SGHDN, CDR2 FVKESK, per germline. The CDR3 sequence: CASSQVASGRSEQYF. CDR3 DNA sequence: TGTGCCAGCAGCCAAGTGGCTAGCGGGAGAAGCGAGCAGTACTTC. Using reference TRBV14 and TRBJ2-7 for the parts outside the CDR3, the full variable domain is EAGVTQFPSHSVIEKGQTVTLRCDPISGHDNLYWYRRVMGKEIKFLLHFVKESKQDESGMPNNRFLAERTGGTYSTLKVQPAELEDSGVYFCASSQVASGRSEQYFGPGTRLTVT.

V and J are TRBV7-9 and TRBJ1-5; unclear D gene. The CDR3 consists of 16 residues. The V end was cut by 1 base, the J end by 2 bases, with 12 bases between. Looked up from germline, CDR1 is SEHNR and CDR2 is FQNEAQ (reference sequence). The chain's CDR3 is CASSLEFGGRNQPQHF. CDR3 sequence (DNA): TGTGCCAGCAGCTTAGAATTCGGAGGACGCAATCAGCCCCAGCATTTT.